This note documents a single TCR beta chain sequence. Its antigen is still unknown. Clones were read by immunoSEQ multiplex PCR, and TCRdb kept only the in-frame ones, dropping some. The sample contains 200,000 or so clones, approximately 95% of which appear only once. These data come from a study of T cell responses to AZD1222 COVID-19 vaccine. Study findings and constraints: Spike was spanned by vaccine-associated CD4 TCRs, which were dominant at 160-218 and 743-854. Among AZD1222 vaccinees, only six were seropositive at baseline. Clonal diversity was possibly underestimated; the donors were predominantly white British and more often female. Nearly half of unique spike-specific TCRs reportedly avoided B.1.351 and B.1.1.7 mutated regions.

The specimen was peripheral blood, collected 28 days after the second AZD1222 dose. The source of this sequence is an adult who received the AZD1222 COVID-19 vaccine.

The CDR3 DNA reads as TGTGCCAGCAGCCCCGGCCGGGTGAACACTGAAGCTTTCTTT. Protein product: CASSPGRVNTEAFF. J is TRBJ1-1 and V is TRBV3-1 (or the pseudogene TRBV3-2); D gene uncertain. The V gene's germline CDR1 is LGHDT and CDR2 YNNKEL (reference sequence). Between the trimmed V and J ends, which lost 4 bases and 0 bases, there was a span of 9 bases. The CDR3 is made up of 14 amino acids.